The clone carrying this T cell receptor (beta chain) was counted once. Its matching antigen is unknown. The sample belongs to a study of CD8+CD57+ T cells in acquired aplastic anemia. In the study overall: CD4+ and CD8+ cells, once sorted, gave DNA averaging approximately 3.4 ug. Study findings and constraints: Common to patients and controls were about 31 CD8+ CDR3 sequences.

TCR beta VDJ combinations and CDR3 sequences were profiled from genomic DNA. TCRdb re-called the reads through MiXCR, storing one row per CDR3 protein. This table has approximately 300,000 distinct CDR3 sequences, approximately 57% appearing once. Patients sequenced had flow cytometry evidence of CD8+CD57+ cell expansion. V was shortened by 5 bases and J by 4 bases, with 17 bases between the two germline ends. The CDR3 contains 15 residues. Germline V gives CDR1 LNHDA, CDR2 SQIVND (reference sequence). The chain combines TRBV19 with TRBJ1-2; the D gene is possibly TRBD1 (6 bases). The receptor was derived from a human donor with aplastic anemia. Input material: sorted CD4+, CD8+, or CD8+CD57+ T cells (not recorded which) from PBMCs. The CDR3 protein is CASSALQGPLYGYTF. For the CDR3, the DNA is TGTGCCAGTAGTGCATTACAGGGCCCCCTCTATGGCTACACCTTC. Drawing the rest from reference TRBV19 and TRBJ1-2, the complete variable domain is DGGITQSPKYLFRKEGQNVTLSCEQNLNHDAMYWYRQDPGQGLRLIYYSQIVNDFQKGDIAEGYSVSREKKESFPLTVTSAQKNPTAFYLCASSALQGPLYGYTFGSGTRLTVV.